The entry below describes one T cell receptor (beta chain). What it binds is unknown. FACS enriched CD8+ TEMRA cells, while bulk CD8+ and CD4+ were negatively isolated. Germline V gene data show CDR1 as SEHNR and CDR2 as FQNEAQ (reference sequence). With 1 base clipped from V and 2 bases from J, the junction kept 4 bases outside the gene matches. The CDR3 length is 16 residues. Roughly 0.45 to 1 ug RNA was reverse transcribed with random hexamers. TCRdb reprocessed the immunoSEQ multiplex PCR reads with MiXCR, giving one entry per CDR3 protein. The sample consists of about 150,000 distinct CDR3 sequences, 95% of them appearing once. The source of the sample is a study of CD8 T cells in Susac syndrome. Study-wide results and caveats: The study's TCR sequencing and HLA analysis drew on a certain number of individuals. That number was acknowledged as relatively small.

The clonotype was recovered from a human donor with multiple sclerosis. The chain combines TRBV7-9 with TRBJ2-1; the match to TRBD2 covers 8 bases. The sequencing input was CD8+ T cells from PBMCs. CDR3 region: CASSLEVAGPYNEQFF. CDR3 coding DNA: TGTGCCAGCAGCTTAGAGGTAGCGGGGCCCTACAATGAGCAGTTCTTC.